Listed here are 26 T cell receptor beta chains from one sample, sequenced in a study of blood T cell repertoires in COVID-19. TCRdb's copy holds only in-frame clones and misses some; the assay was immunoSEQ multiplex PCR. This table has about 100,000 clones, 70% to 90% appearing once. Material for sequencing was peripheral blood. Receptors originate from a human donor in a cohort sampled during active COVID-19.

The chain uses TRBV27 and TRBJ2-1; D is possibly TRBD1 (5 bases). Germline V CDR1 and CDR2: MNHEY, SMNVEV (reference sequence). V was trimmed by 1 base and J by 8 bases, leaving 9 bases between them. CDR3 size: 13 residues. The CDR3: CASSLFRGDEQFF. CDR3 DNA: TGTGCCAGCAGTTTATTTAGGGGCGATGAGCAGTTCTTC.

The table lists this clone with a count of one. The V gene is TRBV6-5, the J gene TRBJ2-7, with 9 positions matching TRBD1. From germline, CDR1 is MNHEY and CDR2 SVGAGI. The CDR3 extends over 14 amino acids. J lost 3 bases, V lost 6 bases, and 6 bases had no gene match. The CDR3 DNA sequence: TGTGCCAGCAGACTCGACAGGGGGGGCTACGAGCAGTACTTC. This translates into CASRLDRGGYEQYF.

The table lists this clone with a few counts. This chain uses TRBV7-2 with TRBJ2-5; 12 bases agree with TRBD2. Germline V CDR1 and CDR2: SGHTA, FQGNSA. Losses at the gene ends were 5 bases for V and 4 bases for J; bases not matched to a gene: 2. This CDR3 region has 14 residues. This chain's CDR3 is CASSATSGRETQYF. Here the CDR3 DNA reads TGTGCCAGCAGCGCGACTAGCGGGAGAGAGACCCAGTACTTC.

A single count supports this clone. The V gene is TRBV7-2, the J gene TRBJ2-7; D is perhaps TRBD1 (6 bases). Germline V gene sequence: CDR1 SGHTA, CDR2 FQGNSA. CDR3 length equals 13 residues. V was pared by 2 bases and J by 5 bases, with 10 bases between. The CDR3 coding sequence is TGTGCCAGCAGCTTACAACAGGGAAACGAGCAGTACTTC. Its protein is CASSLQQGNEQYF. Variable domain in full (rest from reference TRBV7-2 and TRBJ2-7): GAGVSQSPSNKVTEKGKDVELRCDPISGHTALYWYRQSLGQGLEFLIYFQGNSAPDKSGLPSDRFSAERTGGSVSTLTIQRTQQEDSAVYLCASSLQQGNEQYFGPGTRLTVT.

The rearrangement uses TRBV19 and TRBJ2-1; 11 bases match TRBD2. Germline CDR1 and CDR2: LNHDA and SQIVND (reference sequence). CDR3 length equals 18 residues. J was trimmed by 7 bases and V by 5 bases; bases with no gene match: 16. The CDR3 DNA follows: TGTGCCAGTAGTGCCGCACGTAATCTAGCGGGAGGTAGTAATGAGCAGTTCTTC. As protein: CASSAARNLAGGSNEQFF.

The chain carries TRBV7-2 and TRBJ1-5, with 7 bases that match TRBD1. The germline V gene encodes CDR1 SGHTA and CDR2 FQGNSA. CDR3 length: 14 amino acids. V was clipped by 7 bases and J by 2 bases; unmatched bases: 5. The CDR3 DNA is TGTGCCAGCAACCCCACAGGGGGCAATCAGCCCCAGCATTTT. Translated, it gives CASNPTGGNQPQHF.

This chain uses TRBV14 with TRBJ2-7; tentative D call: TRBD2 (5 bases). The V gene's germline CDR1 is SGHDN and CDR2 FVKESK. There are 14 residues in the CDR3. Trimming pared 4 bases from V and 3 bases from J, leaving 13 bases between. The DNA for the CDR3 is TGTGCCAGCAGCCTACAAGGACTGTACTACGAGCAGTACTTC. Residues: CASSLQGLYYEQYF.

This clone occurred once. The V and J genes are TRBV5-4 and TRBJ2-2; possible D gene TRBD2, 5 bases. Germline loops: CDR1 SGHNT, CDR2 YYREEE (reference sequence). Trimming took off 2 bases at V and 7 bases at J, with 9 bases between the two ends. This CDR3 contains 13 residues. The CDR3 loop reads CASSFIGGGELFF. DNA of the CDR3: TGTGCCAGCAGCTTCATCGGAGGCGGGGAGCTGTTTTTT.

This chain joins TRBV7-9 and TRBJ1-1, with 7 bases fitting TRBD1. The CDR3 length is 15 residues. Germline trimming cut 5 bases from V and 1 base from J; bases unmatched to any gene: 7. Germline V lookup: CDR1 SEHNR, CDR2 FQNEAQ (reference sequence). The CDR3 loop is CASSPGQDRNTEAFF. The CDR3 DNA is TGTGCCAGCAGCCCCGGACAGGACCGGAACACTGAAGCTTTCTTT.

With respect to this clone: It is unclear where the CDR3 begins or ends on the DNA, so no DNA is shown, and the CDR3 is as TCRdb lists it. The rearrangement uses TRBV27 and TRBJ1-6; the DNA was not compared with TRBD1, the D call given in the table. The CDR3 region is 15 residues in length, termini included. Germline V CDR1 and CDR2: MNHEY, SMNVEV (reference sequence). CDR3: CASSTSGQRNSPLHF.

The chain joins TRBV5-1 to TRBJ2-1; maybe TRBD2 (5 bases). V shed 4 bases and J shed 0 bases, with 14 bases lying between them. The CDR3 totals 16 residues. Germline-derived CDR1 and CDR2 are SGHRS and YFSETQ. DNA of the CDR3: TGCGCCAGCAGCCTGACGCCGGGAAGCTCCTACAATGAGCAGTTCTTC. Translation: CASSLTPGSSYNEQFF.

The chain joins TRBV30 to TRBJ1-1; no firm D call. The germline V and J ends were trimmed by 0 bases and 5 bases, with 7 bases remaining between them. The V gene's germline CDR1 is GTSNPN and CDR2 SVGIG (reference sequence). CDR3 length equals 12 residues. This chain's CDR3 is CAWSVQWTEAFF. The CDR3 DNA reads as TGTGCCTGGAGTGTACAATGGACTGAAGCTTTCTTT. The whole variable domain, filled in from reference TRBV30 and TRBJ1-1, reads SQTIHQWPATLVQPVGSPLSLECTVEGTSNPNLYWYRQAAGRGLQLLFYSVGIGQISSEVPQNLSASRPQDRQFILSSKKLLLSDSGFYLCAWSVQWTEAFFGQGTRLTVV.

The rearrangement joins TRBV11-3 to TRBJ2-1, with D maybe TRBD1 (5 bases). Germline-derived CDR1 and CDR2 are SGHNT and YENEEA. V lost 5 bases, J lost 0 bases, and 8 bases lay in between. The CDR3 is made up of 14 amino acids. The CDR3 protein is CASSADSSYNEQFF. The CDR3 DNA reads as TGTGCCAGCAGCGCCGACAGCTCCTACAATGAGCAGTTCTTC.

The CDR3 here is CASSQDRTYRNTIYF. The CDR3 nucleotides are TGTGCCAGCAGCCAAGATCGGACATATCGAAACACCATATATTTT. This rearrangement joins TRBV3-1 (or the pseudogene TRBV3-2) to TRBJ1-3; D is possibly TRBD1 (5 bases). Deletions cut 0 bases from V and 5 bases from J, with 11 bases between. The CDR3 spans 15 residues. Germline V lookup: CDR1 LGHDT, CDR2 YNNKEL (reference sequence).

The count of this clone is one. The chain recombines TRBV5-1 with TRBJ2-7; 10 nucleotides align to TRBD1. The CDR3 consists of 14 residues. The V gene's germline CDR1 is SGHRS and CDR2 YFSETQ. V lost 4 bases to trimming and J lost 3 bases; unmatched junction nucleotides: 4. CDR3 in amino acids: CASSLGQGFYEQYF. CDR3 nucleotide sequence: TGCGCCAGCAGCCTGGGACAGGGGTTCTACGAGCAGTACTTC.

The CDR3 DNA reads TGTGCCAGTAGTAAAGTGACCCTAGGCAATCAGCCCCAGCATTTT. This sequence encodes CASSKVTLGNQPQHF. V usage is TRBV19 and J usage is TRBJ1-5, with unresolved D. CDR3 length: 15 residues. The V and J ends lost 4 bases and 2 bases respectively, with 12 bases between them. CDR1 and CDR2 from the germline V gene are LNHDA and SQIVND (reference sequence).

This chain uses TRBV6-2 or TRBV6-3 with TRBJ1-1, with D possibly being TRBD1 (6 bases). V was clipped by 4 bases and J by 2 bases, with 17 bases between them. The CDR3 spans 16 residues. Germline V gene data show CDR1 as MNHEY and CDR2 as SVGEGT. This CDR3 is CASSSHQGKLNTEAFF. In DNA, the CDR3 is TGTGCCAGCAGTTCTCACCAGGGGAAACTTAACACTGAAGCTTTCTTT.

The chain combines TRBV3-1 (or the pseudogene TRBV3-2) with TRBJ1-3; TRBD1 agrees at 9 bases. Germline loops: CDR1 LGHDT, CDR2 YNNKEL (reference sequence). V lost 1 base and J lost 2; bases outside the gene matches: 9. This CDR3 is built from 18 residues. The CDR3 loop is CASSQGTGVGNAGNTIYF. In nucleotides, the CDR3 is TGTGCCAGCAGCCAAGGGACAGGGGTGGGGAACGCTGGAAACACCATATATTTT.

V gene TRBV6-2 or TRBV6-3 combines with J gene TRBJ1-1, with TRBD1 as a possible D gene (6 bases). The CDR3 runs 12 residues. V was cut by 6 bases and J by 8 bases, with 13 bases left in between. Per the germline V gene, CDR1 is MNHEY and CDR2 is SVGEGT. CDR3: CASSLSGVEAFF. CDR3 coding DNA: TGTGCCAGCAGCCTATCAGGGGTGGAAGCTTTCTTT.

This chain connects TRBV6-2 or TRBV6-3 to TRBJ1-5; TRBD1 is a possible D gene (5 bases). CDR1 and CDR2 (germline): MNHEY, SVGEGT. Trimming stripped 2 bases from V and 3 bases from J, with 11 bases between. The CDR3 is made up of 15 amino acids. The DNA of the CDR3 is TGTGCCAGCAGTTACCCAGGAGGGGACAATCAGCCCCAGCATTTT. This gives the protein CASSYPGGDNQPQHF.

The chain recombines TRBV7-9 with TRBJ1-2; D remains unclear. CDR1 and CDR2 (germline): SEHNR, FQNEAQ (reference sequence). V lost 6 bases and J 4 bases, leaving 18 bases between the germline ends. This CDR3 is 15 amino acids long. The CDR3: CASSPPGVRGYGYTF. The DNA of the CDR3 is TGTGCCAGCAGTCCCCCCGGGGTCCGGGGCTATGGCTACACCTTC.

The rearrangement links TRBV3-1 (or the pseudogene TRBV3-2) to TRBJ2-1; 8 bases match TRBD1. The CDR3 totals 16 residues. The ends lost 0 bases at V and 2 bases at J; junction bases unmatched: 3. Germline lookup yields CDR1 LGHDT and CDR2 YNNKEL (reference sequence). This CDR3 reads CASSQDGTGPYNEQFF. DNA of the CDR3: TGTGCCAGCAGCCAAGACGGGACAGGACCCTACAATGAGCAGTTCTTC.

This chain joins TRBV5-1 and TRBJ2-3; no reliable D call. Trimming removed 2 bases at V and 0 bases at J, with 10 bases between. The CDR3 contains 15 residues. CDR1 is SGHRS and CDR2 is YFSETQ in the germline V gene. The CDR3 DNA reads TGCGCCAGCAGCTTTACGACATCTAGCACAGATACGCAGTATTTT. As protein: CASSFTTSSTDTQYF. The whole variable domain, filled in from reference TRBV5-1 and TRBJ2-3, reads KAGVTQTPRYLIKTRGQQVTLSCSPISGHRSVSWYQQTPGQGLQFLFEYFSETQRNKGNFPGRFSGRQFSNSRSEMNVSTLELGDSALYLCASSFTTSSTDTQYFGPGTRLTVL.

The chain links TRBV14 to TRBJ2-3; TRBD2 aligns across 12 bases. This CDR3 has 20 amino acids. V was clipped by 4 bases and J by 4 bases; unmatched bases: 18. Germline assignment: CDR1 SGHDN and CDR2 FVKESK. The CDR3 loop reads CASSLSGLAGLRDRADTQYF. The CDR3 nucleotides read TGTGCCAGCAGCCTCTCGGGACTAGCGGGCCTCCGCGACCGCGCAGATACGCAGTATTTT.

This clone appeared once. This sequence joins TRBV19 and TRBJ2-2, with TRBD1 identical over 7 bases. Germline CDR1 LNHDA, CDR2 SQIVND (reference sequence). V shed 5 bases, J shed 5 bases, and the junction held 11 bases outside the gene matches. The CDR3 has 16 residues. Here the CDR3 DNA reads TGTGCCAGTAGTCCTCGGACAGGACTTGGGACCGGGGAGCTGTTTTTT. Translating gives CASSPRTGLGTGELFF.

The rearrangement links TRBV5-1 to TRBJ1-4; the D gene is possibly TRBD1 (5 bases). V dropped 7 bases and J dropped 4 bases, with 20 bases sitting between them. CDR3 size: 16 residues. From germline, CDR1 is SGHRS and CDR2 YFSETQ. DNA for the CDR3: TGCGCCAGCGCAGGCAAGGTTGGCCAGGGTAATGAAAAACTGTTTTTT. As protein: CASAGKVGQGNEKLFF.